This entry is about one T cell receptor (beta chain). A much bigger clone sits one base away, suggesting this may be a read error. The conserved phenylalanine or tryptophan is not found at the CDR3 terminus, so this likely reflects a read error. Trimming stripped 3 bases from V and 3 bases from J, with 8 bases between. CDR1 is MNHNS and CDR2 is SASEGT in the germline V gene. The CDR3 covers 13 residues. Template material for amplifying TCR beta CDR3 regions consisted of RNA transcripts. TCR CDR3 regions were first amplified by RT-PCR with HTBI primers. TCRdb redid the calling of the multiplex PCR reads with MiXCR, one entry per CDR3 protein. The sample holds nearly 750,000 distinct CDR3 sequences; around a third are singletons and the top ten take more than 25%. The data stem from a study of T cells in Graves' hyperthyroidism and ophthalmopathy.

The sequencing sample was made of blood. The clonotype originates from a woman between 35 and 50 years old with Graves' hyperthyroidism. V is TRBV6-1 and J is TRBJ1-1; D gene uncertain. The CDR3 protein is CASSDDRDTEAFL. CDR3 nucleotide sequence: TGTGCCAGCAGTGACGACCGGGACACTGAAGCTTTCCTT.